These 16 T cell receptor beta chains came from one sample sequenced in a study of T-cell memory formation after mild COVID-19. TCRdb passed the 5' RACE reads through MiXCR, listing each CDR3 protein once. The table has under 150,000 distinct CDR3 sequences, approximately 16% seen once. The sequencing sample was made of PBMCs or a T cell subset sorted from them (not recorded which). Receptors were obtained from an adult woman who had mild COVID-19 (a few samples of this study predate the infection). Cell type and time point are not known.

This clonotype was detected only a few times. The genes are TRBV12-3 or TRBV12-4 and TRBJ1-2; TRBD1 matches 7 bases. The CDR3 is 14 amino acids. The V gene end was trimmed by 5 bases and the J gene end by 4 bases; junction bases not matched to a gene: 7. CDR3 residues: CASSTRQGGYGYTF. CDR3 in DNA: TGTGCCAGCAGTACCAGACAGGGAGGCTATGGCTACACCTTC.

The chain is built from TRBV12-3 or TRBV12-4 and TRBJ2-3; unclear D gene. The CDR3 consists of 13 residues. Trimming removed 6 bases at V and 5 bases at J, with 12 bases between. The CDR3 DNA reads TGTGCCAGCAGCAGAAATTTGGGAGATACGCAGTATTTT. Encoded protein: CASSRNLGDTQYF.

In nucleotides, the CDR3 is TGTGCCAGCAGCACTCGGACTAGCGGAGACTACGAGCAGTACTTC. It translates to CASSTRTSGDYEQYF. The V gene is TRBV3-1, the J gene TRBJ2-7, with 10 bases fitting TRBD2. The junction had 7 bases not matched to a gene; V was cut back by 5 bases and J by 3 bases. Looked up from germline, CDR1 is LGHDT and CDR2 is YNNKEL (reference sequence). The CDR3 totals 15 residues.

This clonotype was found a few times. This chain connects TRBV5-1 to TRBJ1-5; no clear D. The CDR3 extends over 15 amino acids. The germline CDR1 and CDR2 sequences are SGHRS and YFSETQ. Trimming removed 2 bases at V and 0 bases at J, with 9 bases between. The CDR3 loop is CASSFSGYSNQPQHF. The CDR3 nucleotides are TGCGCCAGCAGCTTTAGCGGATATAGCAATCAGCCCCAGCATTTT.

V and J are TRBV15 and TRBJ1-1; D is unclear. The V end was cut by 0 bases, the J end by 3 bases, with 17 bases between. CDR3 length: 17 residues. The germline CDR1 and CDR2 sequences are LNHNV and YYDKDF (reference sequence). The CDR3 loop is CATSRDYRGLVDTEAFF. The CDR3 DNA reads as TGTGCCACCAGCAGAGATTACCGGGGTCTGGTTGACACTGAAGCTTTCTTT.

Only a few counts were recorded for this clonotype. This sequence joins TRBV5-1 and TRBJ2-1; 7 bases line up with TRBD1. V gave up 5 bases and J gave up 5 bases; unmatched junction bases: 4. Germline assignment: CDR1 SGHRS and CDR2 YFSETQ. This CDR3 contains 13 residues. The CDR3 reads CASSFTGDNEQFF. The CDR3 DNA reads TGCGCCAGCAGTTTTACAGGGGACAATGAGCAGTTCTTC.

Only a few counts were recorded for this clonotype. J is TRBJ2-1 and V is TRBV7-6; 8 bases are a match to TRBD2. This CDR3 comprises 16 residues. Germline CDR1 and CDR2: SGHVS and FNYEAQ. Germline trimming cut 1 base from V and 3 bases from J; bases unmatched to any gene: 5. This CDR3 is CASSLGTSRGYNEQFF. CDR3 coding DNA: TGTGCCAGCAGCTTAGGGACTAGCAGGGGCTACAATGAGCAGTTCTTC.

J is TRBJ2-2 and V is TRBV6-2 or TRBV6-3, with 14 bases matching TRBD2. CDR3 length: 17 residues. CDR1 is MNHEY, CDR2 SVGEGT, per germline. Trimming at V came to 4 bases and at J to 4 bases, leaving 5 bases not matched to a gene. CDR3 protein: CASSSGLAGVPTGELFF. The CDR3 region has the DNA TGTGCCAGCAGTTCGGGACTAGCGGGAGTTCCCACCGGGGAGCTGTTTTTT.

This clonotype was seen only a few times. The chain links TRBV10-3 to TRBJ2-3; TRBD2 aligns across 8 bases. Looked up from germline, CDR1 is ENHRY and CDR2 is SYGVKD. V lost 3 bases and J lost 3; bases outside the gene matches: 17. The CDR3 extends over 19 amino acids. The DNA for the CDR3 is TGTGCCATCAGTGACCCGGTGGGTAGCGGGACGGGGGAGACAGATACGCAGTATTTT. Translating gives CAISDPVGSGTGETDTQYF.

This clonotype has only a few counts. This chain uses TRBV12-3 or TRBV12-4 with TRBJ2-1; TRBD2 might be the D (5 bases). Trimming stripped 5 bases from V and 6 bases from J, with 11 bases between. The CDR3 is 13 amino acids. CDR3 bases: TGTGCCAGCAGTGTCACTAGAGTCAATGAGCAGTTCTTC. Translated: CASSVTRVNEQFF.

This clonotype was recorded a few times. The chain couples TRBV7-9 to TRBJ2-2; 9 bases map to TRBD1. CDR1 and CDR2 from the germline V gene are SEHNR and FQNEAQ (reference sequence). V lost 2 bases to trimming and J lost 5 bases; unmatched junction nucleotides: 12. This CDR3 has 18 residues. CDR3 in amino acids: CASSLSPNRGRRTGELFF. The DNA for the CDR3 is TGTGCCAGCAGCTTATCGCCCAACAGGGGGCGACGGACCGGGGAGCTGTTTTTT.

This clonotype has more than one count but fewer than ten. This chain's CDR3 is CASSFPGQGFTEAFF. In DNA, the CDR3 is TGTGCCAGCAGCTTTCCGGGACAGGGGTTCACTGAAGCTTTCTTT. The gene calls are TRBV7-2 and TRBJ1-1; 10 nucleotides agree with TRBD1. CDR1 and CDR2 from the germline V gene are SGHTA and FQGNSA. The CDR3 has 15 amino acids. Trimming at V came to 3 bases and at J to 4 bases, leaving 5 bases not matched to a gene.

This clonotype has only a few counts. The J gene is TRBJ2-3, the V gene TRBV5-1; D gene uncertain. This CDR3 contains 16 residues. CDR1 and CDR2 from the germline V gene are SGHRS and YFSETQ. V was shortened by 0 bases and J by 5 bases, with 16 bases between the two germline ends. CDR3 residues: CASSLEVAAELDTQYF. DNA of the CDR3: TGCGCCAGCAGCTTGGAAGTGGCGGCTGAGTTAGATACGCAGTATTTT. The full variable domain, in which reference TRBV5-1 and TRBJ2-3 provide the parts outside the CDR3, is KAGVTQTPRYLIKTRGQQVTLSCSPISGHRSVSWYQQTPGQGLQFLFEYFSETQRNKGNFPGRFSGRQFSNSRSEMNVSTLELGDSALYLCASSLEVAAELDTQYFGPGTRLTVL.

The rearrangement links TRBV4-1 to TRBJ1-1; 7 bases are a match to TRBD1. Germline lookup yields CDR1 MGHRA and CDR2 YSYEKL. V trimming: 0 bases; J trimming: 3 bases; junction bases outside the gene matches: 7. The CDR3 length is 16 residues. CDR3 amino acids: CASSQEKVQGHTEAFF. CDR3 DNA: TGCGCCAGCAGCCAAGAGAAGGTACAGGGGCACACTGAAGCTTTCTTT.

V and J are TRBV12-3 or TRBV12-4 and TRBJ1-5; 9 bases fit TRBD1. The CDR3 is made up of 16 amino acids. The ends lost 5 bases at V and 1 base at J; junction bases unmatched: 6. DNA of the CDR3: TGTGCCAGCAGTCCCTCCGACAGGGGGAGCAATCAGCCCCAGCATTTT. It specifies CASSPSDRGSNQPQHF.

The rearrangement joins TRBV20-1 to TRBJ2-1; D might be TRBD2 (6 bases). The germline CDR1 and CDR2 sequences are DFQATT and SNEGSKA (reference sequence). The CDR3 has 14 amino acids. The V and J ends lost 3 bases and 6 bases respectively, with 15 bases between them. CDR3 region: CSASGLALGNEQFF. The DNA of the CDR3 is TGCAGTGCTAGTGGGCTAGCGCTGGGCAATGAGCAGTTCTTC.